The 11 T cell receptor beta chains reported below all come from one sample, sequenced in a study of cytotoxic CD8 clonotypes in ibrutinib-treated CLL. TCRdb's table, derived via immunoSEQ multiplex PCR, lists solely in-frame clones and lacks some. The sample consists of approximately 350,000 clones, roughly 70% of them appearing once. Here the sequenced sample was PBMCs, taken after 36 months of ibrutinib treatment. These receptors all stem from a human donor with chronic lymphocytic leukemia.

The V and J genes are TRBV11-2 and TRBJ1-4; D call uncertain. From germline, CDR1 is SGHAT and CDR2 FQNNGV. CDR3 length equals 15 residues. The V end lost 5 bases, the J end lost 0 bases, and 10 bases lay between the germline ends. The CDR3 bases are TGTGCCAGCAGCCCTCACAGAGCAACTAATGAAAAACTGTTTTTT. Translation: CASSPHRATNEKLFF. Complete variable domain (other parts from reference TRBV11-2 and TRBJ1-4): EAGVAQSPRYKIIEKRQSVAFWCNPISGHATLYWYQQILGQGPKLLIQFQNNGVVDDSQLPKDRFSAERLKGVDSTLKIQPAKLEDSAVYLCASSPHRATNEKLFFGSGTQLSVL.

This clone was observed once. The chain combines TRBV5-6 with TRBJ1-5; 7 bases agree with TRBD1. Looked up from germline, CDR1 is SGHDT and CDR2 is YYEEEE. J gave up 0 bases and V 4 bases, and 4 bases lay outside the gene matches. The CDR3 length is 15 residues. As DNA, the CDR3 is TGTGCCAGCAGCAATACAGGGGTTAGCAATCAGCCCCAGCATTTT. Translated: CASSNTGVSNQPQHF.

This chain connects TRBV6-5 to TRBJ2-1; D is perhaps TRBD1 (5 bases). The germline CDR1 and CDR2 sequences are MNHEY and SVGAGI. This CDR3 is 15 amino acids long. The V end lost 6 bases, the J end lost 8 bases, and 20 bases lay between the germline ends. CDR3 in DNA: TGTGCCAGCAGGCCGAAACCAGGGTTTTATGATGAGCAGTTCTTC. It is translated as CASRPKPGFYDEQFF.

The J gene is TRBJ2-2, the V gene TRBV11-3, with a tentative D call TRBD1 (6 bases). The germline CDR1 and CDR2 sequences are SGHNT and YENEEA. V lost 4 bases and J 9 bases, leaving 15 bases between the germline ends. CDR3 size: 14 residues. The CDR3 spells CASSSQTGARELFF. In DNA, the CDR3 is TGTGCCAGCAGCTCCCAGACAGGCGCCAGGGAGCTGTTTTTT.

Only one count was recorded for this clone. CDR3 bases: TGTGCCAGCAGTTTAACCAGGGCCCCCTACGAGCAGTACTTC. The encoded protein is CASSLTRAPYEQYF. The chain carries TRBV28 and TRBJ2-7; TRBD1 is a possible D gene (5 bases). This CDR3 contains 14 residues. CDR1 is MDHEN, CDR2 SYDVKM, per germline. Trimming stripped 2 bases from V and 2 bases from J, with 10 bases between.

The chain combines TRBV11-2 with TRBJ2-1; TRBD2 might be the D (6 bases). CDR1 SGHAT and CDR2 FQNNGV come from the germline V gene. The CDR3 runs 13 residues. V lost 0 bases to trimming and J lost 7 bases, with 7 bases between them. DNA for the CDR3: TGTGCCAGCAGCTTAGATCTAGCGAATGAGCAGTTCTTC. Encoded protein: CASSLDLANEQFF. The whole variable domain, remainder taken from reference TRBV11-2 and TRBJ2-1, is EAGVAQSPRYKIIEKRQSVAFWCNPISGHATLYWYQQILGQGPKLLIQFQNNGVVDDSQLPKDRFSAERLKGVDSTLKIQPAKLEDSAVYLCASSLDLANEQFFGPGTRLTVL.

Here the CDR3 reads CASSPLATGVSYEQYF. Written as DNA, the CDR3 is TGTGCCAGCAGCCCCCTCGCGACAGGGGTCTCCTACGAGCAGTACTTC. V and J are TRBV7-6 and TRBJ2-7, with 8 bases matching TRBD1. The junction had 9 bases not matched to a gene; V was cut back by 5 bases and J by 0 bases. Germline assignment: CDR1 SGHVS and CDR2 FNYEAQ. The length of the CDR3 is 16 residues.

The J gene is TRBJ1-2, the V gene TRBV6-5; D ambiguous. The germline V gene encodes CDR1 MNHEY and CDR2 SVGAGI. CDR3 length: 10 amino acids. With 7 bases removed from V and 12 bases from J, the gap between germline ends came to 12 bases. This CDR3 is CASTYSPHTF. The DNA of the CDR3 is TGTGCCAGCACCTACAGTCCTCACACCTTC.

The V and J genes are TRBV27 and TRBJ2-3; TRBD2 aligns across 7 bases. V shed 0 bases, J shed 3 bases, and the junction held 3 bases outside the gene matches. The CDR3 has 15 residues. Germline loops: CDR1 MNHEY, CDR2 SMNVEV (reference sequence). CDR3 nucleotide sequence: TGTGCCAGCAGTTTATCCGCGCGGGGGACAGATACGCAGTATTTT. This sequence encodes CASSLSARGTDTQYF.

The chain employs TRBV18 and TRBJ1-1; D ambiguous. This CDR3 contains 14 residues. Germline loops: CDR1 KGHSH, CDR2 LQKENI. V lost 3 bases to trimming and J lost 1 base, with 9 bases between them. The CDR3 spells CASSPRVRNTEAFF. CDR3 sequence (DNA): TGTGCCAGCTCACCGCGGGTGAGGAACACTGAAGCTTTCTTT.

The V gene is TRBV9, the J gene TRBJ2-7, with 8 bases aligning to TRBD1. Trimming at V came to 4 bases and at J to 0 bases, leaving 3 bases not matched to a gene. This CDR3 contains 14 residues. The germline CDR1 and CDR2 sequences are SGDLS and YYNGEE. For the CDR3, the DNA is TGTGCCAGCAGCACAGGGGGTAGCTCCTACGAGCAGTACTTC. Its protein is CASSTGGSSYEQYF.